The 24 T cell receptor beta chains given below trace back to one sample, sequenced in a study of blood T cell repertoires in COVID-19. The table came from immunoSEQ multiplex PCR; TCRdb's copy has only in-frame clones and leaves some out. The sample records roughly 160,000 clones, 85% being singletons. Specimen: peripheral blood. All receptors come from a man aged 35 to 55 with acute or convalescent COVID-19.

The chain combines TRBV3-1 (or the pseudogene TRBV3-2) with TRBJ1-4; perhaps TRBD1 as D (6 bases). The CDR3 spans 15 residues. Trimming cost V 3 bases and J 7 bases, with 15 bases left between them. CDR1 is LGHDT, CDR2 YNNKEL, per germline (reference sequence). The CDR3 bases are TGTGCCAGCAGCCATGAGGGGGTGTCGCTTGAAAAACTGTTTTTT. It is translated as CASSHEGVSLEKLFF.

The chain employs TRBV2 and TRBJ1-4; D remains unclear. Germline loops: CDR1 SNHLY, CDR2 FYNNEI. V was pared by 8 bases and J by 4 bases, with 8 bases between. CDR3 length: 12 amino acids. The CDR3 nucleotides read TGTGCCAGCCGCGGACTTAATGAAAAACTGTTTTTT. This encodes CASRGLNEKLFF.

This chain links TRBV3-1 (or the pseudogene TRBV3-2) with TRBJ1-4; D gene ambiguous. CDR3 length equals 12 residues. CDR1 and CDR2 from the germline V gene are LGHDT and YNNKEL (reference sequence). V was clipped by 3 bases and J by 8 bases, with 7 bases between them. The CDR3 region is CASSHMAEKLFF. CDR3 coding DNA: TGTGCCAGCAGCCATATGGCCGAAAAACTGTTTTTT.

This rearrangement joins TRBV25-1 to TRBJ1-1; D not resolved. Trimming pared 5 bases from V and 3 bases from J, leaving 4 bases between. The CDR3 contains 11 residues. Germline CDR1 reads MGHDK; CDR2 reads SYGVNS. The CDR3 nucleotides are TGTGCCAGCAGTATCTACACTGAAGCTTTCTTT. It codes for CASSIYTEAFF. Combining the CDR3 with reference TRBV25-1 and TRBJ1-1 gives the whole variable domain EADIYQTPRYLVIGTGKKITLECSQTMGHDKMYWYQQDPGMELHLIHYSYGVNSTEKGDLSSESTVSRIRTEHFPLTLESARPSHTSQYLCASSIYTEAFFGQGTRLTVV.

The V call is TRBV29-1, the J call TRBJ1-1; 7 nucleotides align to TRBD1. V trimming: 7 bases; J trimming: 5 bases; junction bases outside the gene matches: 13. This CDR3 contains 14 residues. Looked up from germline, CDR1 is SQVTM and CDR2 is ANQGSEA. DNA of the CDR3: TGCAGCGCTCGACAGGGTGGGATTGAGACTGAAGCTTTCTTT. Its translation is CSARQGGIETEAFF.

V gene TRBV5-1 combines with J gene TRBJ2-5, with 7 bases identical to TRBD2. This CDR3 has 13 amino acids. With 1 base clipped from V and 5 bases from J, the junction kept 2 bases outside the gene matches. Germline CDR1 reads SGHRS; CDR2 reads YFSETQ. The DNA of the CDR3 is TGCGCCAGCAGCTTGTTCGGGGGGGAGACCCAGTACTTC. Translated: CASSLFGGETQYF.

The chain carries TRBV25-1 and TRBJ1-2, with 7 bases that match TRBD1. With 6 bases clipped from V and 4 bases from J, the junction kept 5 bases outside the gene matches. Looked up from germline, CDR1 is MGHDK and CDR2 is SYGVNS. The CDR3 length is 13 residues. The CDR3 sequence: CASRAQGPYGYTF. CDR3 in DNA: TGTGCCAGCAGGGCACAGGGGCCCTATGGCTACACCTTC.

The sample holds one count of this clone. V usage is TRBV5-4 and J usage is TRBJ1-5; D uncertain. V lost 0 bases to trimming and J lost 8 bases, with 12 bases between them. CDR1 SGHNT and CDR2 YYREEE come from the germline V gene (reference sequence). This CDR3 spans 14 amino acids. The CDR3 DNA sequence: TGTGCCAGCAGCTTGGTTAGCGGTCACGAGCCCCAGCATTTT. It translates to CASSLVSGHEPQHF.

The rearrangement links TRBV5-4 to TRBJ2-5; TRBD2 matches at 13 bases. The CDR3 is 16 amino acids. J was trimmed by 5 bases and V by 3 bases; bases with no gene match: 7. Per the germline V gene, CDR1 is SGHNT and CDR2 is YYREEE (reference sequence). The DNA of the CDR3 is TGTGCCAGCAGCTGGACTAGCGGGGGCCTCCGGGAGACCCAGTACTTC. Translated, it gives CASSWTSGGLRETQYF.

The chain uses TRBV7-9 and TRBJ1-5; 7 bases fit TRBD1. V gave up 5 bases and J gave up 7 bases; unmatched junction bases: 14. CDR3 length: 16 amino acids. Germline CDR1 SEHNR, CDR2 FQNEAQ (reference sequence). CDR3 sequence: CASSPSGGGREQPQHF. The CDR3 DNA is TGTGCCAGCAGCCCGAGTGGAGGGGGCCGAGAGCAGCCCCAGCATTTT.

J is TRBJ2-7 and V is TRBV19, with D unresolved. Trimming left V 3 bases short and J 3 bases short, with 9 bases between. Germline loops: CDR1 LNHDA, CDR2 SQIVND (reference sequence). There are 13 residues in the CDR3. CDR3: CASSIQTNYEQYF. DNA for the CDR3: TGTGCCAGTAGTATCCAAACTAACTACGAGCAGTACTTC.

The V gene is TRBV5-6, the J gene TRBJ2-6; tentative D call: TRBD2 (5 bases). The CDR3 has 18 amino acids. Between the trimmed V and J ends, which lost 1 base and 4 bases, there was a span of 18 bases. Germline values: CDR1 SGHDT, CDR2 YYEEEE. Here the CDR3 DNA reads TGTGCCAGCAGCTTGTATCGAACGGGAAAAGAAGGGGCCAACGTCCTGACTTTC. Amino acids: CASSLYRTGKEGANVLTF.

This CDR3 is CASSLPGSNQPQHF. CDR3 sequence (DNA): TGTGCCAGCAGTCTGCCAGGAAGCAATCAGCCCCAGCATTTT. The rearrangement uses TRBV11-2 and TRBJ1-5; D gene unclear. Germline lookup yields CDR1 SGHAT and CDR2 FQNNGV. The CDR3 totals 14 residues. Trimming shortened V by 6 bases and J by 1 base, and 10 bases separated the two germline ends.

This chain connects TRBV3-1 (or the pseudogene TRBV3-2) to TRBJ2-1; no firm D call. This CDR3 has 17 amino acids. Trimming removed 1 base at V and 1 base at J, with 14 bases between. The germline CDR1 and CDR2 sequences are LGHDT and YNNKEL (reference sequence). Written as DNA, the CDR3 is TGTGCCAGCAGCCAAGCAGCTGGCAGGTCTTCCTACAATGAGCAGTTCTTC. It encodes CASSQAAGRSSYNEQFF.

This chain uses TRBV3-1 (or the pseudogene TRBV3-2) with TRBJ1-1, with a weak D call TRBD1 (5 bases). This CDR3 comprises 15 residues. Trimming stripped 7 bases from V and 1 base from J, with 16 bases between. From germline, CDR1 is LGHDT and CDR2 YNNKEL (reference sequence). DNA of the CDR3: TGTGCCAGCAAGGCCAGGGCAGGGTCGAACACTGAAGCTTTCTTT. This sequence encodes CASKARAGSNTEAFF.

This sequence joins TRBV9 and TRBJ2-5, with 8 bases lining up with TRBD1. V lost 4 bases and J lost 0; bases outside the gene matches: 11. There are 17 residues in the CDR3. Germline CDR1 SGDLS, CDR2 YYNGEE. The CDR3 DNA reads TGTGCCAGCAGCCCTGACAGGGGTGGTCTGTACCAAGAGACCCAGTACTTC. Amino acid sequence: CASSPDRGGLYQETQYF.

The chain links TRBV7-6 to TRBJ1-1; 9 positions match TRBD1. The germline V gene encodes CDR1 SGHVS and CDR2 FNYEAQ. The V segment lost 1 base and the J segment 2 bases; nucleotides outside the gene matches: 2. The CDR3 length is 15 residues. The CDR3 region is CASSLGGQGNTEAFF. In nucleotides, the CDR3 is TGTGCCAGCAGCTTAGGGGGACAGGGAAACACTGAAGCTTTCTTT.

The CDR3 here is CASSLEASGGAYEQYF. The CDR3 nucleotides read TGTGCCAGCAGCTTAGAAGCTAGCGGGGGGGCGTACGAGCAGTACTTC. The chain has TRBV11-2 and TRBJ2-7, with 12 bases aligning to TRBD2. The CDR3 extends over 16 amino acids. CDR1 is SGHAT, CDR2 FQNNGV, per germline. V shed 0 bases and J 4 bases; nucleotides not matched to a gene: 4.

The chain has TRBV12-5 and TRBJ2-7; 7 nucleotides line up with TRBD1. Germline-derived CDR1 and CDR2 are LGHNT and FRNRAP. The CDR3 contains 13 residues. With 1 base clipped from V and 7 bases from J, the junction kept 4 bases outside the gene matches. CDR3 protein: CASGLDLTGEQYF. As DNA, the CDR3 is TGTGCTAGTGGTTTGGACCTGACAGGGGAGCAGTACTTC.

V usage is TRBV6-5 and J usage is TRBJ2-2; perhaps TRBD2 as D (6 bases). V was cut by 8 bases and J by 1 base, with 11 bases left in between. From germline, CDR1 is MNHEY and CDR2 SVGAGI. This CDR3 region has 14 residues. Written as DNA, the CDR3 is TGTGCCAGCTGTAGGGACTTGAACACCGGGGAGCTGTTTTTT. This sequence encodes CASCRDLNTGELFF.

The rearrangement uses TRBV5-6 and TRBJ1-2; D is perhaps TRBD1 (6 bases). The CDR3 is 13 residues long. V was clipped by 3 bases and J by 6 bases, with 12 bases between them. Germline CDR1 is SGHDT and CDR2 is YYEEEE. Here the CDR3 reads CASSWRGLDGYTF. In DNA, the CDR3 is TGTGCCAGCAGCTGGCGGGGGCTTGATGGCTACACCTTC.

This chain joins TRBV29-1 and TRBJ1-1, with a possible D match to TRBD1 (6 bases). V was clipped by 7 bases and J by 4 bases, with 19 bases between them. CDR3 length: 14 residues. From germline, CDR1 is SQVTM and CDR2 ANQGSEA. CDR3 nucleotide sequence: TGCAGCGGGGGGGGCGGCAGGGTGAGCACTGAAGCTTTCTTT. Translating gives CSGGGGRVSTEAFF. The whole variable domain, remainder taken from reference TRBV29-1 and TRBJ1-1, is SAVISQKPSRDICQRGTSLTIQCQVDSQVTMMFWYRQQPGQSLTLIATANQGSEATYESGFVIDKFPISRPNLTFSTLTVSNMSPEDSSIYLCSGGGGRVSTEAFFGQGTRLTVV.

This chain joins TRBV9 and TRBJ2-7; 13 bases align to TRBD2. The CDR3 length is 21 residues. In germline, CDR1 is SGDLS, CDR2 YYNGEE. The V segment lost 0 bases and the J segment 2 bases; nucleotides outside the gene matches: 17. The CDR3 DNA reads TGTGCCAGCAGCGTAGGGCCGACGGGGGGACTAGCGGGGCCACCGACCTACGAGCAGTACTTC. It is translated as CASSVGPTGGLAGPPTYEQYF.

Only a few counts were recorded for this clone. V usage is TRBV14 and J usage is TRBJ2-7, with 10 positions matching TRBD2. The CDR3 runs to 14 residues. The V gene end was trimmed by 4 bases and the J gene end by 7 bases; junction bases not matched to a gene: 7. Germline V gene lookup returns CDR1 SGHDN and CDR2 FVKESK. The CDR3 here is CASSLLAGVGEQYF. The CDR3 bases are TGTGCCAGCAGCCTCCTAGCGGGGGTTGGGGAGCAGTACTTC.